Included here is one T cell receptor beta chain sequence, with context. Its cognate antigen has yet to be identified. No base quality information exists; no much larger clone differs at one position. The same CDR3 can be traced to other DNA sequences in this sample. Per the germline V gene, SGHTA is the CDR1 and FQGTGA is the CDR2. Cut back by 5 bases and 9 bases, the V and J ends lie 11 bases apart. Taken from cysteine to phenylalanine, the CDR3 has 12 residues. Left in the record is the CDR3 DNA by itself, 36 bases read in frame from the first base. This sample stems from a study of cytomegalovirus exposure and HLA in healthy donors (dated 2017 in TCRdb). General notes on the study: An earlier analysis of roughly 570 of the donors reported 276 Gb of sequence data and 95 million to 140 million unique TCR beta sequences obtained from about 170 million T cells. An early release covering 550 to 650 HLA-typed donors comprised about 320 gigabases of sequencing data and around 85 million unique TCR sequences. Of the 300 to 450 genotyped donors, roughly 85% fell in the genetic ancestry cluster associated with self-reported Caucasian donors. The aim of the study was to test whether cataloging public T cell receptors could identify signatures of past pathogen exposure. Using immunosequencing, the study profiled T cell repertoires from fewer than 850 subjects and related those repertoires to cytomegalovirus serostatus. A separate validation cohort of approximately 130 different subjects was used in addition to the approximately 610-subject first cohort. The study combined high-throughput TCR immunosequencing, statistical association of individual TCRs with disease status, and machine learning to predict cytomegalovirus infection status. A later analysis re-examined previously published TCR beta repertoires from just over 650 donors and added high-resolution HLA genotyping to investigate patterns of TCR occurrence. Rather than using new phenotypic data, the later analysis identified candidate immune exposures from TCR beta sequences and from how often those sequences occurred across donors. An earlier analysis of 450 to 750 of the donors used high-throughput TCR beta sequencing to judge whether each TCR beta V gene segment behaved as functional or pseudogenic. Alongside the repertoire data, information on donor age, sex, ethnicity and CMV serostatus was compiled. A later genetic analysis used genome-wide SNP genotypes for about three fifths of the roughly 700 donors, treating that subset as a discovery cohort. Every repertoire in the discovery cohort had been generated on one and the same sequencing platform. HLA typing covered class I and class II loci at four-digit resolution. The number of typed donors differed by locus: about 620-630 for A, B, C, DRB1 and DQB1; 500 to 550 for DQA1; some 610 for DPA1; and some 450 for DPB1. About five DR-DQ haplotypes were handled as single units for association and clustering, since linkage in the cohort was strong. Across 398 genotyped donors of the cohort, an average of about 240,000 unique TCR beta nucleotide sequences per donor were sequenced, and roughly a sixth of those sequences were non-productive. What the research found in general, with its limitations: The 87-base-pair reads could not distinguish some IMGT-functional V segments, including TRBV6-2 and TRBV6-3, so those segments were excluded. According to the authors, the approach could potentially be generalized to other disease states and immunological phenotypes. Sequencing depth was assumed to be roughly uniform across donors in the presence/absence analyses, though that assumption may not hold. In a later analysis, the rate of TCR association differed among HLA loci, with DRB1 alleles having the most associated TCRs and HLA-C alleles having the fewest. The cohort was sequenced for TCR beta chains only, and without alpha or paired-chain data the features that could be detected were limited. The study gave a list of 150 to 200 TCR beta chains associated with cytomegalovirus. HLA typing was unavailable for some donors at each locus, so association tests used only the typed subset. A group of highly shared sequence variants was considered likely to be a technical artifact of the sequencing pipeline. Most CMV-associated TCR beta chains appeared to be HLA-restricted in a later analysis, and the HLA associations seemed to be driven largely by CMV exposure. When HLA alleles, especially DR and DQ, strongly co-occurred, attributing TCR associations to individual alleles was difficult. The only immune exposure information available for the cohort was CMV serostatus. A further reported finding was that TCR beta sequences accurately predicted the HLA-A and HLA-B alleles for most subjects in the first cohort. The earlier analysis of approximately 540 of the donors excluded around 17 rarely observed V segments, including chromosome 9 orphons, because counts were too low. Linkage disequilibrium might explain the correlated functional status among segregating V segments, but an unknown experimental factor could not be excluded. In a later analysis, HLA-associated TCR beta chains showed more clonal expansion and lower generation probabilities than non-associated chains that were equally common. The classifier was reported to diagnose cytomegalovirus status with high specificity and sensitivity in both the original cohort and the validation cohort. While some public TCRs were present in many individuals, most TCR sequences turned up only very rarely across donors. In a later analysis, several top co-occurrence clusters were reported to appear linked to parvovirus B19, influenza, CMV and Epstein-Barr virus. In an earlier analysis of approximately 590 of the donors, most TCR beta V segments appeared in productive rearrangements about 87% or about 30% of the time, broadly matching IMGT annotations. A later genetic analysis associated a missense DCLRE1C variant with V-gene and J-gene trimming of TCR beta chains, and an independent cohort replicated the association. A later genetic analysis reported fewer N-insertions in productive TCRs among donors in an Asian-associated ancestry cluster than the roughly 640-donor mean. A later analysis associated about 17,000 TCR beta sequences with specific HLA alleles at a false discovery rate of 0.05. Three of the identified cytomegalovirus-associated TCR beta chains were confirmed in vitro to be specific for cytomegalovirus antigens.

The library was prepared using the immunoSEQ multiplex PCR assay. The multiplex PCR relied on a mix of 60 forward primers for TCR Vbeta segments and 13 reverse primers for TCR Jbeta segments. Amplification of the CDR3 region of rearranged TCR beta genes was performed with a multiplex PCR assay on genomic DNA. The Illumina HiSeq System was used to sequence the amplified TCR beta libraries as 87-base-pair reads. In the authors' own workflow: Across the 500 to 700 repertoires, a later analysis counted 60 million to 90 million unique TCR beta chains, around 10 million of which were shared by at least two donors. Raw reads were error-corrected and collapsed into unique sequences by a nearest-neighbor algorithm in which closely related sequences were merged to remove PCR and sequencing errors. CDR3 sequences were aligned to IMGT reference sequences to assign V, D and J gene segments. For a sequence to be retained, a match of at least six nucleotides to both a V gene segment and a J gene segment was required. A rearrangement was called productive if the CDR3 had no stop codons and remained in frame with V and J, and every other rearrangement was called non-productive. Following IMGT convention, CDR3 was defined as the stretch from the second conserved V-encoded cysteine to the conserved J-encoded phenylalanine. The earlier analysis of around 640 of the donors excluded sequences that lacked an unambiguous match to a single V gene segment. In an earlier analysis of approximately 610 of the donors, V segments were called functional above 56.7% productive rearrangements and were called segregating when the between-donor standard deviation exceeded 5%. A statistical classification framework was built for diagnosing cytomegalovirus status from the catalog of TCR beta chain sequences. V and J gene assignment, in a later analysis, came from comparing TCR nucleotide sequences with IMGT/GENE-DB human TR gene sequences. In a later analysis, CDR3 sequences and most-parsimonious VDJ recombination scenarios were assigned using the TCRdist pipeline. A later analysis defined each TCR beta chain by its CDR3 amino acid sequence plus V-gene family, and excluded reads lacking a unique V-gene family. A later analysis removed 592 highly shared, low-generation-probability nucleotide sequences to deal with suspected cross-contamination and a sequencing artifact. A later analysis calculated a clonal expansion index for each public chain from normalized within-repertoire ranks of inferred template counts. In a later analysis, generation probabilities were computed using a VDJ recombination model fitted to out-of-frame rearrangements, and the results were checked against IGoR. In a later analysis, hypergeometric tests were used to score TCR-TCR, TCR-HLA and TCR-CMV co-occurrence, with a repertoire-size bias correction applied to TCR pairs. A later analysis estimated false discovery rates by permuting HLA or CMV assignments 20 times. In a later analysis, co-occurring TCRs were grouped using DBSCAN, with TCRdist sequence similarity added in when clustering inside HLA-allele-positive subsets. Repertoires with fewer than 30,000 or more than 120,000 public chains, plus five repertoires with anomalous nucleotide sharing, were excluded from co-occurrence clustering. The source is immuneACCESS, and TCRdb retained only in-frame sequences with V and J called. Part of the clones is not carried over; for the studies checked, unresolved V genes explain less than half of this, and the remainder is unexplained. The V and J calls and the clone size are those of that table, but D and trimming were determined from the DNA. Across this sample there are over 110,000 clones, with more than 75% seen only once. The ten most abundant clones make up about 3.2% of the sample.

In total, 630 or so healthy bone marrow donors made up the cohort. At the time of sampling, every cohort member was nominally healthy, though immune exposures that went unrecorded were likely present. The donor tested CMV seronegative and was one of the 352 seronegative cohort members. A peripheral blood sample was provided by each donor, and peripheral blood mononuclear cells were used for TCR beta sequencing. The Qiagen DNeasy Blood Extraction Kit was used to extract genomic DNA from the blood cell samples. The chain couples TRBV7-3 to TRBJ2-1; matching of 5 bases hints at TRBD2 as the D gene. The sample consisted of PBMCs. This sequence originates from a female donor in good health and CMV-seronegative. The CDR3 has the sequence CASSPPAGEQFF. The DNA reads TGTGCCAGCAGCCCGCCCGCGGGTGAGCAGTTCTTC.